This is a list of T cell receptor beta chains from one sample in a study of T cells in localized non-small cell lung cancer. Assay: immunoSEQ multiplex PCR; the TCRdb copy retains only in-frame clones and omits some. Among fewer than 6,500 clones, 45% were seen once, and the ten largest hold around 17%. The input for sequencing was lung tumor tissue, taken before any cancer treatment. These receptors came from a man between 35 and 75 years old with stage I lung adenocarcinoma. Each CDR3 is given with its conserved first and last residue. A D gene is named only where the DNA matches it firmly. Rows may omit the clone size; those that give it use once, few, many or a size class.

v_call,j_call,d_call,clone_size,cdr3_aa,cdr3_nt
TRBV4-1,TRBJ1-1,.,.,CASSQVPGANTEAFF,TGCGCCAGCAGCCAAGTCCCGGGGGCGAACACTGAAGCTTTCTTT
TRBV7-8,TRBJ2-3,TRBD2,.,CASSLEGLVADTQYF,TGTGCCAGCAGCTTAGAGGGACTAGTTGCAGATACGCAGTATTTT
TRBV9,TRBJ2-2,.,few,CASSVDGANTGELFF,TGTGCCAGCAGCGTAGACGGAGCGAACACCGGGGAGCTGTTTTTT
TRBV5-1,TRBJ2-2,TRBD1,.,CASTRDRGALRELFF,TGCGCCAGCACCCGGGACAGGGGCGCCTTAAGGGAGCTGTTTTTT
TRBV19,TRBJ2-5,TRBD2,.,CASSRGRLAVQETQYF,TGTGCCAGTAGTCGGGGGCGACTAGCGGTCCAAGAGACCCAGTACTTC
TRBV18,TRBJ1-1,.,.,CASSRISDGTGEAFF,TGTGCCAGCTCACGAATTTCGGACGGGACCGGAGAAGCTTTCTTT
TRBV15,TRBJ2-3,.,.,CATSREKGTDTQYF,TGTGCCACCAGCAGAGAAAAGGGGACAGATACGCAGTATTTT
TRBV28,TRBJ2-3,.,.,CASSLSRPVTDTQYF,TGTGCCAGCAGTCTCTCCCGGCCTGTCACAGATACGCAGTATTTT
TRBV6-8,TRBJ2-7,.,few,CATQHTTYEQYF,TGTGCCACCCAGCATACTACCTACGAGCAGTACTTC
TRBV29-1,TRBJ2-1,TRBD1,.,CSVEGQGSIGEQFF,TGCAGCGTAGAGGGACAGGGTTCCATCGGTGAGCAGTTCTTC
TRBV18,TRBJ2-7,.,.,CASSPSVTVYEQYF,TGTGCCAGCTCACCATCCGTGACCGTCTACGAGCAGTACTTC
TRBV28,TRBJ2-5,TRBD1,.,CASSSLPATGIEETQYF,TGTGCCAGCAGCTCCCTACCCGCGACAGGGATTGAAGAGACCCAGTACTTC
TRBV28,TRBJ2-5,.,.,CASSLSSLQETQYF,TGTGCCAGCAGTTTGTCCTCACTCCAAGAGACCCAGTACTTC
TRBV28,TRBJ2-7,.,large,CASSLEESLLNYEQYF,TGTGCCAGCAGTTTGGAGGAGAGCCTACTAAACTACGAGCAGTACTTC
TRBV18,TRBJ1-6,.,.,CASSQGTSYNSPLHF,TGTGCCAGCTCACAGGGGACCAGCTATAATTCACCCCTCCACTTT
TRBV7-6,TRBJ1-6,TRBD1,few,CASSAGQGASGGPLHF,TGTGCCAGCAGCGCTGGACAGGGGGCGAGTGGGGGGCCCCTCCACTTT
TRBV23-1,TRBJ1-1,.,.,CASRLRTGYTEAFF,TGCGCCAGCAGGTTACGTACAGGGTACACTGAAGCTTTCTTT
TRBV10-2,TRBJ2-2,.,few,CASSESTGWGELFF,TGCGCCAGCAGTGAGTCGACGGGCTGGGGGGAGCTGTTTTTT
TRBV14,TRBJ1-1,.,few,CASSQRTGWDTEAFF,TGTGCCAGCAGCCAACGGACCGGGTGGGACACTGAAGCTTTCTTT
TRBV28,TRBJ2-1,.,medium-sized,CASSLRGSYNEQFF,TGTGCCAGCAGTTTACGGGGGAGCTACAATGAGCAGTTCTTC
TRBV19,TRBJ1-5,.,.,CASSIRTAPYSNQPQHF,TGTGCCAGTAGTATCAGAACCGCTCCTTATAGCAATCAGCCCCAGCATTTT